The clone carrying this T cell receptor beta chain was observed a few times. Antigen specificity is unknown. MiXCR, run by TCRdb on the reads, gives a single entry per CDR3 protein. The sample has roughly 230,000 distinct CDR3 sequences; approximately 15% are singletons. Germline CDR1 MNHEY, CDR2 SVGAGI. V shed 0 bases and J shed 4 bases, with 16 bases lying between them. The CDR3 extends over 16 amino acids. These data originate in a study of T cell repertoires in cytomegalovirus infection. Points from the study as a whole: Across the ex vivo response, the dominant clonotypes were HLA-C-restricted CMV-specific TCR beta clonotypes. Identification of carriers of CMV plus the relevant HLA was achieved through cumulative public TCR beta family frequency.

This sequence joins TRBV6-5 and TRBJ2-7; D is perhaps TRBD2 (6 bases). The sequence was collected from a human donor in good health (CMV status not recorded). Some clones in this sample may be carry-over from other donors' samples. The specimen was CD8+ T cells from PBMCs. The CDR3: CASSYSRGRIIYEQYF. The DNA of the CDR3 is TGTGCCAGCAGTTACTCGCGGGGCAGGATTATTTACGAGCAGTACTTC.